This T cell receptor (beta chain) was sequenced for a study of T cells in Graves' hyperthyroidism and ophthalmopathy. At the level of the study: Peripheral blood was obtained at initial diagnosis, preceding any treatment. Study outcomes and limitations: From stable hyperthyroidism, ophthalmopathy was separated by a 13 V-J model. Blood held most thyroid clonotypes expanded above 0.001 frequency.

Authors of the study amplified TCR beta CDR3 regions from RNA transcripts. An initial round of RT-PCR targeting the TCR CDR3 relied on the HTBI primer set. TCRdb independently ran MiXCR on the multiplex PCR reads; one entry per CDR3 protein. The sample carries 380,000 or so distinct CDR3 sequences, approximately 13% recorded once. Germline V lookup: CDR1 SEHNR, CDR2 FQNEAQ (reference sequence). The CDR3 covers 16 residues. Germline trimming cut 5 bases from V and 4 bases from J; bases unmatched to any gene: 11. The sample holds many counts of this clonotype. As yet, its antigen is unknown. Sequencing was performed on blood. The J gene is TRBJ2-5, the V gene TRBV7-9, with 9 bases matching TRBD2. The sequence derives from a man aged 30 to 39 with Graves' hyperthyroidism that later progressed to Graves' ophthalmopathy. The CDR3 loop reads CASSHRRTSVSETQYF. DNA for the CDR3: TGTGCCAGCAGCCATCGCCGGACTAGCGTATCAGAGACCCAGTACTTC. The whole variable domain, remainder taken from reference TRBV7-9 and TRBJ2-5, is DTGVSQNPRHKITKRGQNVTFRCDPISEHNRLYWYRQTLGQGPEFLTYFQNEAQLEKSRLLSDRFSAERPKGSFSTLEIQRTEQGDSAMYLCASSHRRTSVSETQYFGPGTRLLVL.